Below, 3 T cell receptor beta chains from the same sample are listed, as sequenced in a study of CD8 T cells in ankylosing spondylitis. Each CDR3 protein gets one entry after TCRdb re-called the 5' RACE reads with MiXCR. This table has around 340,000 distinct CDR3 sequences, over 12% appearing once. Sequenced sample: blood, either unsorted or a sorted T cell fraction (not recorded which). These TCRs come from a male donor with ankylosing spondylitis or in good health (not recorded which).

The chain has TRBV6-1 and TRBJ2-5; D remains ambiguous. In germline, CDR1 is MNHNS, CDR2 SASEGT. Trimming shortened V by 1 base and J by 5 bases, and 11 bases separated the two germline ends. This CDR3 contains 14 residues. The DNA for the CDR3 is TGTGCCAGCAGTGAAGTCGGTCGATTTGAGACCCAGTACTTC. Translated: CASSEVGRFETQYF.

The V and J genes are TRBV4-1 and TRBJ2-7; D is perhaps TRBD1 or TRBD2 (6 bases each). This CDR3 has 14 amino acids. Trimming removed 0 bases at V and 6 bases at J, with 12 bases between. Germline loops: CDR1 MGHRA, CDR2 YSYEKL. In DNA form, the CDR3 reads TGCGCCAGCAGCCAAGATAGGGGGGCCCCCGAGCAGTACTTC. Translating gives CASSQDRGAPEQYF.

The V gene is TRBV7-8, the J gene TRBJ2-6, with D uncertain. This CDR3 has 16 amino acids. V lost 5 bases and J 4 bases, leaving 15 bases between the germline ends. CDR1 and CDR2 from the germline V gene are SGHVS and FQNEAQ. CDR3 DNA: TGTGCCAGCAGCCTTCAGACGTTCACCGGGGCCAACGTCCTGACTTTC. Amino acids: CASSLQTFTGANVLTF.